The clone carrying this TCR beta chain was seen only once. As originally analysed: The authors estimated nucleated cell counts from reference gene primer amplification. TCRdb's table, derived via immunoSEQ multiplex PCR, lists solely in-frame clones and lacks some. The DNA was the basis for D and trimming; V, J and clone size are from that table. Here the sample spans approximately 330,000 clones, roughly 90% being singletons. These data originate in a study of blood T cell repertoires in COVID-19. The Seattle site enrolled patients during active infection and followed them longitudinally. Trimming at V came to 3 bases and at J to 1 base, leaving 5 bases not matched to a gene. CDR3 length: 15 residues. Germline V gene data show CDR1 as DFQATT and CDR2 as SNEGSKA (reference sequence).

V gene TRBV20-1 combines with J gene TRBJ2-5; 10 nucleotides match TRBD2. The receptor comes from a man between 25 and 39 years old with COVID-19, enrolled during active disease. The sequenced sample was peripheral blood. CDR3 region: CSASGSGGPQETQYF. The CDR3 DNA is TGCAGTGCTAGTGGTAGCGGGGGGCCCCAAGAGACCCAGTACTTC.